This TCR beta chain was identified during a study of T cell clones after liver transplantation. Whole-study findings and limits: Graft donor-reactive T cells may have migrated into the graft rather than being deleted.

Sequenced by immunoSEQ multiplex PCR; TCRdb stores in-frame clones only, minus some. The data contain around 78,000 clones, roughly 83% of them singletons. Comments on this clone: Its antigen remains unidentified.

V lost 4 bases and J lost 1, with 4 bases in between. CDR3 length: 12 amino acids. The V gene's germline CDR1 is ENHRY and CDR2 SYGVKD. The clonotype comes from a human patient who received a liver transplant. Some T cells may possibly be graft donor cells. The chain employs TRBV10-3 and TRBJ1-2, with D uncertain. The sample here was CD4+ T cells from blood, taken at the 22-month timepoint. CDR3 sequence (DNA): TGTGCCATCAGTGCGGGTAACTATGGCTACACCTTC. It is translated as CAISAGNYGYTF.